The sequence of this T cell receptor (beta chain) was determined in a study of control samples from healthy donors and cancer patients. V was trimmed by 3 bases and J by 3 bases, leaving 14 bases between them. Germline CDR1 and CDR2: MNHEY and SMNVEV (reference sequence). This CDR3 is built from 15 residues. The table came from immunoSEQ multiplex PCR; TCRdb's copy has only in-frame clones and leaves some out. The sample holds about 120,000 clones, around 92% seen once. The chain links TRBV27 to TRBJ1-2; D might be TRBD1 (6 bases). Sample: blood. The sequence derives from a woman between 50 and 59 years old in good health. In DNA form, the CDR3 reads TGTGCCAGCAGTTTCAGGGGAACTCCCGACTATGGCTACACCTTC. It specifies CASSFRGTPDYGYTF.